This T cell receptor (beta chain) was observed in a study of cytomegalovirus exposure and HLA in healthy donors (dated by TCRdb to the late 2010s). Describing the broader study: An earlier analysis of 587 of the donors reported about 300 Gb of sequence data and 117 million unique TCR beta sequences obtained from 150 million to 200 million T cells. A later genetic analysis took genome-wide SNP genotypes for 398 of the 666 donors and used that subset as a discovery cohort. Alongside the repertoire data, information on donor age, sex, ethnicity and CMV serostatus was compiled. Besides the first cohort of more than 650 subjects, a separate validation cohort made up of 120 different subjects was used. The study aimed to test whether cataloging public T cell receptors could reveal signatures of past pathogen exposure. Roughly 300 gigabases of sequencing data and about 92 million unique TCR sequences made up an early release that covered 500 to 650 HLA-typed donors. Every discovery cohort repertoire had been produced on one sequencing platform. Rather than drawing on any new phenotypic data, the later analysis identified candidate immune exposures from TCR beta sequences and the way those sequences occurred across donors. Among the roughly 430 genotyped donors, under 90% belonged to the genetic ancestry cluster associated with self-reported Caucasian donors. Among almost 400 genotyped donors of the cohort, an average of around 240,000 unique TCR beta nucleotide sequences were sequenced per donor, roughly a sixth of them non-productive. The study profiled the T cell repertoires of about 640 subjects by immunosequencing and related them to cytomegalovirus serostatus. The study combined high-throughput TCR immunosequencing, statistical association of individual TCRs with disease status, and machine learning to predict cytomegalovirus infection status. Both class I and class II loci were covered by HLA typing, at four-digit resolution. In an earlier analysis of a few hundred of the donors, high-throughput TCR beta sequencing was used to judge whether each TCR beta V gene segment behaved as functional or pseudogenic. The number of donors typed differed by locus, with 629-630 for A, B, C, DRB1 and DQB1, around 520 for DQA1, 600 to 610 for DPA1, and around 460 for DPB1. A later analysis re-analyzed previously published TCR beta repertoires from 666 donors and added high-resolution HLA genotyping to study TCR occurrence patterns. Several DR-DQ haplotypes were treated as single units for association and clustering because of strong linkage in the cohort. Results the study describes overall, beyond this receptor: A later analysis found that most CMV-associated TCR beta chains appeared HLA-restricted, with HLA associations seemingly driven largely by CMV exposure. Linkage disequilibrium might explain the correlated functional status among segregating V segments, but an unknown experimental factor could not be ruled out. The authors suggested that the approach could potentially be extended to other disease states and immunological phenotypes. The only immune exposure information available for the cohort was CMV serostatus. The presence/absence analyses assumed that sequencing depth was roughly uniform across donors, and that assumption may not be true. At a false discovery rate of 0.05, a later analysis linked 16,951 TCR beta sequences to specific HLA alleles. The earlier analysis of about 600 of the donors excluded some 15 rarely observed V segments, including chromosome 9 orphons, because counts were too low. A later analysis found that TCR association rates varied across HLA loci, with DRB1 alleles showing the most associated TCRs and HLA-C alleles the fewest. Several of the top co-occurrence clusters appeared to be linked to parvovirus B19, influenza, CMV and Epstein-Barr virus, according to a later analysis. A further reported finding was that TCR beta sequences accurately predicted the HLA-A and HLA-B alleles for most subjects in the first cohort. When HLA alleles, especially DR and DQ, strongly co-occurred, TCR associations were difficult to assign to individual alleles. A few of the identified cytomegalovirus-associated TCR beta chains were confirmed in vitro to be specific for cytomegalovirus antigens. In an earlier analysis of roughly 500 of the donors, most TCR beta V segments appeared in productive rearrangements about 90% or about 30% of the time, broadly matching IMGT annotations. While some public TCRs were present in many individuals, most TCR sequences turned up only very rarely across donors. Some IMGT-functional V segments, including TRBV6-2 and TRBV6-3, could not be distinguished by the 87-base-pair reads and were therefore excluded. Only TCR beta chains were sequenced in this cohort, and the absence of alpha or paired-chain data limited detectable features. In a later analysis, HLA-associated TCR beta chains were found to be more clonally expanded and to have lower generation probabilities than equally common non-associated chains. In the study, 164 TCR beta chains were listed as associated with cytomegalovirus. A later genetic analysis associated a missense DCLRE1C variant with V-gene and J-gene trimming of TCR beta chains, and an independent cohort replicated the association. Because some donors lacked HLA typing at each locus, the association tests relied only on the typed subset. The classifier was reported to diagnose cytomegalovirus status with high specificity and sensitivity in both the original cohort and the validation cohort. According to a later genetic analysis, donors in an Asian-associated ancestry cluster had fewer N-insertions in productive TCRs than the approximately 690-donor mean. A cluster of highly shared sequence variants was judged likely to represent a technical artifact of the sequencing pipeline.

Of note for this clone: This clone's antigen is unknown. The record has no base qualities; no much larger clone is one base away.

Library generation was performed with the immunoSEQ multiplex PCR assay. A mixture of 60 forward primers for TCR Vbeta segments and 13 reverse primers for TCR Jbeta segments was used in the multiplex PCR. The CDR3 region of rearranged TCR beta genes was amplified from genomic DNA by a multiplex PCR assay. On the Illumina HiSeq System, the amplified TCR beta libraries were sequenced as 87-base-pair reads. Concerning the study's data processing: In a later analysis, about 80 million unique TCR beta chains were counted across the 650 to 700 repertoires, and roughly 10 million of these chains were shared by at least two donors. A nearest-neighbor algorithm error-corrected the raw reads and collapsed the reads into unique sequences, merging closely related sequences to remove PCR and sequencing errors. CDR3 sequences were aligned to IMGT reference sequences to assign V, D and J gene segments. Each retained sequence needed at least a six-nucleotide match to both a V gene segment and a J gene segment. A rearrangement was called productive if the CDR3 had no stop codons and remained in frame with V and J, and every other rearrangement was called non-productive. CDR3 was defined by IMGT convention, running from the second conserved V-encoded cysteine to the conserved J-encoded phenylalanine. The earlier analysis of 587 of the donors excluded any sequence lacking an unambiguous match to a single V gene segment. In an earlier analysis of 587 of the donors, a V segment was called functional when productive rearrangements were above 56.7%, and segregating when the standard deviation between donors exceeded 5%. A statistical classification framework was built for diagnosing cytomegalovirus status from the catalog of TCR beta chain sequences. V and J gene assignment, in a later analysis, came from comparing TCR nucleotide sequences with IMGT/GENE-DB human TR gene sequences. The TCRdist pipeline was used in a later analysis to assign CDR3 sequences and most-parsimonious VDJ recombination scenarios. In a later analysis, each TCR beta chain was defined by its CDR3 amino acid sequence together with its V-gene family, and reads without a unique V-gene family were excluded. To address suspected cross-contamination and a sequencing artifact, a later analysis removed a few hundred highly shared, low-generation-probability nucleotide sequences. For each public chain, a later analysis derived a clonal expansion index from normalized ranks of inferred template counts within each repertoire. In a later analysis, generation probabilities were computed with a VDJ recombination model fitted to out-of-frame rearrangements, and the resulting probabilities were checked against IGoR. A later analysis scored TCR-TCR, TCR-HLA and TCR-CMV co-occurrence with hypergeometric tests, applying a repertoire-size bias correction to TCR pairs. In a later analysis, false discovery rates were estimated by permuting HLA or CMV assignments 20 times. A later analysis grouped co-occurring TCRs with DBSCAN, adding TCRdist sequence similarity when clustering within HLA-allele-positive subsets. Repertoires with fewer than 30,000 or more than 120,000 public chains, plus five repertoires with anomalous nucleotide sharing, were excluded from co-occurrence clustering. This is the immuneACCESS table as TCRdb keeps it, with only in-frame sequences that have V and J called. A part of the clones is gone; compared with another copy, unresolved V genes explain less than half, and the rest is unexplained. V, J and clone size are taken as reported in that table, and D and trimming were inferred from the DNA itself. The sample has under 150,000 clones on record, roughly three quarters of them singletons. Around 0.99% of the sample is in the top ten clones.

The CDR3, cysteine through phenylalanine, is 16 amino acids long. Of the read, only the CDR3 DNA is kept; its 48 bases are in frame from base 1. CDR1 and CDR2, per the germline V gene, are LGHNA and YNFKEQ. Cut back by 0 bases and 0 bases, the V and J ends lie 9 bases apart. The cohort was made up of roughly 670 healthy bone marrow donors. Cohort members were all nominally healthy when sampled, although unrecorded immune exposures were likely present. The donor tested CMV seronegative and was one of the 352 seronegative cohort members. Each donor provided a peripheral blood sample, and peripheral blood mononuclear cells were used for TCR beta sequencing. The Qiagen DNeasy Blood Extraction Kit was used to extract genomic DNA from the blood cell samples.

The V gene is TRBV4-2 and the J gene is TRBJ1-3; there is no confident call for the D gene. Sequences were obtained from PBMCs. The TCR originated in a male donor in good health and CMV-seronegative. The DNA reads as follows: TGTGCCAGCAGCCAAGATCCTGGCAGCTCTGGAAACACCATATATTTT. It encodes CASSQDPGSSGNTIYF.